Listed below are T cell receptor beta chains from one sample, sequenced in a study of CXCR3-negative and CXCR3-positive naive CD8 T cells. No DNA is given; TCRdb re-called the 5' RACE reads and lists each CDR3 protein once. This sample's clone table lists around 160,000 distinct CDR3 sequences. The sample taken for sequencing was naive CXCR3+ CD8+ T cells from blood. The receptor source for this set is a human donor in good health. Some clones in this sample may be carry-over from other donors' samples. Each CDR3 is given with its conserved first and last residue. Fields, in order: V gene, J gene, CDR3 protein.

TRBV4-3	TRBJ2-2	CASSQDWPSGQSNTGELFF
TRBV7-9	TRBJ2-7	CASSLIDGTYEQYF
TRBV28	TRBJ1-2	CASSPLNNYGYTF
TRBV4-1	TRBJ2-2	CASSQEFGTNTGELFF
TRBV18	TRBJ1-5	CASSPAGSNQPQHF
TRBV7-9	TRBJ1-5	CASSLGQINQPQHF
TRBV29-1	TRBJ1-1	CSVESVNTEAFF
TRBV29-1	TRBJ2-7	CSVVVASGGEQYF
TRBV12-3/TRBV12-4	TRBJ2-7	CASSRQPYEQYF
TRBV5-1	TRBJ2-7	CASSYRVDGNEQYF
TRBV29-1	TRBJ2-2	CSARTGTGELFF
TRBV29-1	TRBJ1-3	CSVPSSGNTIYF
TRBV4-3	TRBJ2-5	CASSQDRGRPQETQYF
TRBV29-1	TRBJ2-2	CSVAQNTGELFF
TRBV11-2	TRBJ2-1	CASSLRRAEEVGIGRYNEQFF
TRBV7-9	TRBJ2-1	CASSLGYEGYNEQFF
TRBV10-3	TRBJ2-3	CAIRPTRLAGGKDTQYF
TRBV5-1	TRBJ2-7	CASSLAALMTGSYEQYF
TRBV7-9	TRBJ2-1	CASSPGLHEQFF
TRBV6-2/TRBV6-3	TRBJ2-4	CASSYPASSDIQYF
TRBV5-1	TRBJ1-6	CASSLGQGYGNNSPLHF
TRBV5-1	TRBJ2-7	CASRAAGSYEQYF
TRBV7-2	TRBJ2-7	CATGASGTAYEQYF
TRBV28	TRBJ1-1	CASDVSDNTEAFF
TRBV2	TRBJ2-7	CASSGLTYEQYF
TRBV11-2	TRBJ2-3	CASSSLDSTDTQYF
TRBV27	TRBJ1-1	CASRTTGYPTSSMNTEAFF
TRBV7-3	TRBJ2-7	CASSLGHGEYEPYF
TRBV21-1	TRBJ2-5	CASSKAKAQGSSSETQYF
TRBV15	TRBJ2-3	CATSRAPLDTQYF
TRBV5-1	TRBJ1-1	CASSLGTGGDTEALF
TRBV11-2	TRBJ2-2	CASTQIRDVENTGELFF
TRBV4-2	TRBJ1-5	CASSHLGQGAGQPQHF
TRBV5-1	TRBJ2-1	CASSPGTVWDNEQFF
TRBV29-1	TRBJ2-1	CSVFQNPDSYNEQFF